This T cell receptor (beta chain) was documented in a study of T cells in Graves' hyperthyroidism and ophthalmopathy. Study results and limitations: Blood also held most thyroid clonotypes expanded beyond 0.001.

There were TCR beta CDR3 regions amplified from RNA transcripts. A set of HTBI primers served as the primers for a first-round RT-PCR of the TCR CDR3. Via MiXCR, TCRdb re-called the multiplex PCR reads, giving one row per CDR3 protein. The repertoire consists of some 620,000 distinct CDR3 sequences, with about 16% occurring once and the leading ten covering 3.5% to 4%. PBMCs were derived from roughly 10 ml fresh peripheral blood. This clonotype has just a few counts. Its antigen is not identified. This receptor was taken from a woman aged 25 to 39 with Graves' hyperthyroidism. The specimen was blood.

The CDR3 DNA reads as TGCAGCGTTGTGGGGGCAATGAGCACTGAAGCTTTCTTT. This gives the protein CSVVGAMSTEAFF. The J gene is TRBJ1-1, the V gene TRBV29-1; D is perhaps TRBD1 (6 bases). V lost 4 bases to trimming and J lost 4 bases, with 13 bases between them. The CDR3 covers 13 residues. The germline CDR1 and CDR2 sequences are SQVTM and ANQGSEA.